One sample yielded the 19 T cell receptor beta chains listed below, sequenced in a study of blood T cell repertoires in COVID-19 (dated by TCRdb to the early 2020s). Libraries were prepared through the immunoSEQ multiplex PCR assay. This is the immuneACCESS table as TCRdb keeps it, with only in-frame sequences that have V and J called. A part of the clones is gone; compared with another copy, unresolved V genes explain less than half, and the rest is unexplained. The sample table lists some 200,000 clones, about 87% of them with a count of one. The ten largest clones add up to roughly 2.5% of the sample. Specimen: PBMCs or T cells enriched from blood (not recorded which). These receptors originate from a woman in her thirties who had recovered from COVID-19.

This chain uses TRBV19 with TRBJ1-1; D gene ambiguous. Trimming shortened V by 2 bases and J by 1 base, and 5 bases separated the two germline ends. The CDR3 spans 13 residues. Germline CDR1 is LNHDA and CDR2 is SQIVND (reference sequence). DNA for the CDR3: TGTGCCAGTAGTATAACCAGGAACACTGAAGCTTTCTTT. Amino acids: CASSITRNTEAFF.

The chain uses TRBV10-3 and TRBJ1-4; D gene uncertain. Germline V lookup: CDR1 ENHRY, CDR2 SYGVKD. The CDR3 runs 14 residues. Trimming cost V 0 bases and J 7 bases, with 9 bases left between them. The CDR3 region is CAISESVPGEKLFF. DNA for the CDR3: TGTGCCATCAGTGAGTCTGTGCCGGGTGAAAAACTGTTTTTT.

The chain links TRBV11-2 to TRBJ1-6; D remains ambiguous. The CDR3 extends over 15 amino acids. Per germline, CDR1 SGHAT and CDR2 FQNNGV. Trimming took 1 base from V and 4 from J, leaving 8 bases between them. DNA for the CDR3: TGTGCCAGCAGCTTAGTTTATCCTTATAATTCACCCCTCCACTTT. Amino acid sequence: CASSLVYPYNSPLHF. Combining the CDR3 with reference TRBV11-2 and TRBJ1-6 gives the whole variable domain EAGVAQSPRYKIIEKRQSVAFWCNPISGHATLYWYQQILGQGPKLLIQFQNNGVVDDSQLPKDRFSAERLKGVDSTLKIQPAKLEDSAVYLCASSLVYPYNSPLHFGNGTRLTVT.

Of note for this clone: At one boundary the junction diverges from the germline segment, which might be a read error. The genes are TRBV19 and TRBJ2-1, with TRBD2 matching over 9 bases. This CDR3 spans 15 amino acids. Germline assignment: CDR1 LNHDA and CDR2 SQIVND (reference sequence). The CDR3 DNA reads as TGTGCCAGTACTATAGCGGGGGTCCCCGGGTATGAGCAGTTCTTC. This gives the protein CASTIAGVPGYEQFF.

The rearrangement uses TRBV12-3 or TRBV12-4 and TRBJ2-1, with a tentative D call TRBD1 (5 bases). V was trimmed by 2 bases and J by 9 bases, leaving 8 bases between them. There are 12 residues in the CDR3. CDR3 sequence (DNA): TGTGCCAGCAGTTTAAGGGGCGGTGAGCAGTTCTTC. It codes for CASSLRGGEQFF.

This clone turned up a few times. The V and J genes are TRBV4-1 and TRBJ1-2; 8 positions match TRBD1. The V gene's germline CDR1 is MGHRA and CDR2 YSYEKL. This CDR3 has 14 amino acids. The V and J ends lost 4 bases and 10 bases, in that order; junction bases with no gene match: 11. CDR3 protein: CASSLLTDRDVYTF. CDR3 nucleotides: TGCGCCAGCAGCCTCCTCACGGACAGGGACGTCTACACCTTC.

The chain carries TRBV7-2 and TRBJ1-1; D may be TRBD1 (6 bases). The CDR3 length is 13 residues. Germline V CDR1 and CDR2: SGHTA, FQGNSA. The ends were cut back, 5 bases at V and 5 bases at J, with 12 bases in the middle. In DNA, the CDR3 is TGTGCCAGCAGCACCAGGGGTCGGACTGAAGCTTTCTTT. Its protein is CASSTRGRTEAFF.

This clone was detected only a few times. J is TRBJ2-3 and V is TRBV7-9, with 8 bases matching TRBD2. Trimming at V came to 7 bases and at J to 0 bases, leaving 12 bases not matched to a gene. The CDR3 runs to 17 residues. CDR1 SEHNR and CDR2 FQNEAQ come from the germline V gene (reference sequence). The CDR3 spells CASTELGSGESTDTQYF. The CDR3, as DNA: TGTGCCAGCACCGAGCTTGGTAGCGGGGAAAGCACAGATACGCAGTATTTT.

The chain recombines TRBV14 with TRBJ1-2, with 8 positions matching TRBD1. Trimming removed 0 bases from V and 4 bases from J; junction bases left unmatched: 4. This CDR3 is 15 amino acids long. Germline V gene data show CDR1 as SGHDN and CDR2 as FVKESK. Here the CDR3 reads CASSQESGGLYGYTF. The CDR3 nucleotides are TGTGCCAGCAGCCAAGAGTCAGGGGGCCTCTATGGCTACACCTTC.

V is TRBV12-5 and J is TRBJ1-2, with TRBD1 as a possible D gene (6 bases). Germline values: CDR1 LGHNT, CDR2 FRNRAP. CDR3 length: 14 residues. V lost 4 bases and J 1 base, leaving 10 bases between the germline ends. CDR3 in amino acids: CASGYGQLNYGYTF. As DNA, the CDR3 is TGTGCTAGTGGTTATGGACAGCTTAACTATGGCTACACCTTC.

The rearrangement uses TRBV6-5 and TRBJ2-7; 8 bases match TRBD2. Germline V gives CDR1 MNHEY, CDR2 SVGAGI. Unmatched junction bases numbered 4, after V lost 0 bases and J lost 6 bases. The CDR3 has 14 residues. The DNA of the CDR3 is TGTGCCAGCAGTTACTCCGGGGGGGGGTTCGAGCAGTACTTC. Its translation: CASSYSGGGFEQYF.

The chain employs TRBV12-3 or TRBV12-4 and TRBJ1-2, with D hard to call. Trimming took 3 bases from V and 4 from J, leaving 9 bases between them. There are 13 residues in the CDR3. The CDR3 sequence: CASSFGDGYGYTF. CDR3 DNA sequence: TGTGCCAGCAGTTTCGGGGATGGCTATGGCTACACCTTC.

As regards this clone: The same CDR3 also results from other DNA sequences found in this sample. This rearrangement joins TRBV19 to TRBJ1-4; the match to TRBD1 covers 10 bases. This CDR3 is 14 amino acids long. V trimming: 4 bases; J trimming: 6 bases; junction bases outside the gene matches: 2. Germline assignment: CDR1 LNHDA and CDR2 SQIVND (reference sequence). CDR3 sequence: CASSSGTGDEKLFF. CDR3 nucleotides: TGTGCCAGTAGTAGCGGGACAGGGGATGAAAAACTGTTTTTT.

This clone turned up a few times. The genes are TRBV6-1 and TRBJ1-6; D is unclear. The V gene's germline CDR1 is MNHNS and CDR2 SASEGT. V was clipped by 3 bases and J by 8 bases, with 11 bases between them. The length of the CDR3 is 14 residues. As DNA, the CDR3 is TGTGCCAGCAGTGACAGGTGGCGGGATTCACCCCTCCACTTT. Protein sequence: CASSDRWRDSPLHF.

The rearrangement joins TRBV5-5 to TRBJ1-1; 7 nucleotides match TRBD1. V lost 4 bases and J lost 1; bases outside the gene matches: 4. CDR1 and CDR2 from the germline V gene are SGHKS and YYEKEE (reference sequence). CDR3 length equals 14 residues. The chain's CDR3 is CASSTGTENTEAFF. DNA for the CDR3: TGTGCCAGCAGCACAGGGACAGAGAACACTGAAGCTTTCTTT.

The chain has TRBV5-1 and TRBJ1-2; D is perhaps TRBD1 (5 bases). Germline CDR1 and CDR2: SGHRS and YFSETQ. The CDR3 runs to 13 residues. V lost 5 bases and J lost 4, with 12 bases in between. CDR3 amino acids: CASSEGASYGYTF. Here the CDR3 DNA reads TGCGCCAGCAGTGAAGGGGCCTCCTATGGCTACACCTTC.

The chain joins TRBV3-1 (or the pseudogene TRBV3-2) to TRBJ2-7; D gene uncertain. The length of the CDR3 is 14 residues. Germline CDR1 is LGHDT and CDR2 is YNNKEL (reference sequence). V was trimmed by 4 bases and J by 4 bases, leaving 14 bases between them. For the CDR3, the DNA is TGTGCCAGCAGCCTCGACCGGGTCGGGTACGAGCAGTACTTC. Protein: CASSLDRVGYEQYF.

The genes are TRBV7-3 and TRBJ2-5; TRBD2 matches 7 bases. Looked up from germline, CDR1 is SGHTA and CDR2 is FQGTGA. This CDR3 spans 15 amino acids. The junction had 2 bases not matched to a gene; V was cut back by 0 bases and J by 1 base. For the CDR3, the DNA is TGTGCCAGCAGCTTAACCCTAGCGGTCCAAGAGACCCAGTACTTC. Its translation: CASSLTLAVQETQYF.

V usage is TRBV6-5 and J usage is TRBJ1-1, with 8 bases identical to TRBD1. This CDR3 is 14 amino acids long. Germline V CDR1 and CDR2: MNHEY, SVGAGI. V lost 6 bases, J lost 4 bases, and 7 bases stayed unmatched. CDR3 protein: CASRLTGVATEAFF. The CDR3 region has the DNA TGTGCCAGCAGATTGACAGGGGTGGCCACTGAAGCTTTCTTT.